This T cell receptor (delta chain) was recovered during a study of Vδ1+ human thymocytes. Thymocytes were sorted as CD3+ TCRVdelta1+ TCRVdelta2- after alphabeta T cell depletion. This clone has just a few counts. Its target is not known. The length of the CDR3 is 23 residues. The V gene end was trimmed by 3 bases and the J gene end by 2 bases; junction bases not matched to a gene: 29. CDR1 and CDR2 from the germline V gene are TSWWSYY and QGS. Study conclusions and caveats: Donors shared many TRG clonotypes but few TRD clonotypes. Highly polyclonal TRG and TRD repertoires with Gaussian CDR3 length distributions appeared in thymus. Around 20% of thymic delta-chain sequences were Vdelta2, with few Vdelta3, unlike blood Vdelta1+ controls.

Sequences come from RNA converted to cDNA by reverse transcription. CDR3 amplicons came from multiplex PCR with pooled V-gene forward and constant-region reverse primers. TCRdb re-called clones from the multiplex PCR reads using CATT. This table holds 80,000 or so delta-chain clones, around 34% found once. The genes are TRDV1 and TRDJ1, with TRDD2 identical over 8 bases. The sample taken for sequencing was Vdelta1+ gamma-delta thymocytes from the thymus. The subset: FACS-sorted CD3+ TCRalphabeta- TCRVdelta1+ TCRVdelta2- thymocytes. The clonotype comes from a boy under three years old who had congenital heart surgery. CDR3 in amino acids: CALGDLTPNFLLSWRGGTDKLIF. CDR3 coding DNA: TGTGCTCTTGGGGATCTAACCCCTAACTTCCTACTAAGCTGGCGCGGGGGTACCGATAAACTCATCTTT.